The 9 T cell receptor beta chains in this list originate from one sample, sequenced in a study of T cells in Graves' hyperthyroidism and ophthalmopathy. It was RNA transcripts that yielded the amplified TCR beta CDR3 regions. First-round RT-PCR of the TCR CDR3 relied on the HTBI primer set. Each CDR3 protein is one row after TCRdb ran MiXCR on the multiplex PCR reads. Here the sample spans fewer than 600,000 distinct CDR3 sequences, less than 15% being singletons. Sample: blood. These receptors came from a woman between 35 and 50 years old with Graves' hyperthyroidism.

This clonotype has a handful of counts. The gene calls are TRBV7-8 and TRBJ2-4, with TRBD2 matching 11 bases. Germline values: CDR1 SGHVS, CDR2 FQNEAQ. The CDR3 length is 17 residues. Germline trimming cut 2 bases from V and 2 bases from J; bases unmatched to any gene: 5. This CDR3 is CASSLLTSGIPKNIQYF. In DNA, the CDR3 is TGTGCCAGCAGCTTACTGACTAGCGGGATACCCAAAAACATTCAGTACTTC.

The chain uses TRBV3-1 and TRBJ2-1; maybe TRBD1 (6 bases). Trimming shortened V by 1 base and J by 7 bases, and 14 bases separated the two germline ends. CDR3 length: 15 amino acids. CDR1 is LGHDT, CDR2 YNNKEL, per germline (reference sequence). The CDR3 spells CASSQVRGRRNEQFF. In DNA form, the CDR3 reads TGTGCCAGCAGCCAAGTCAGGGGTCGTCGGAATGAGCAGTTCTTC.

The V gene is TRBV6-2 or TRBV6-3, the J gene TRBJ2-7, with D perhaps matching TRBD1 (5 bases). There are 16 residues in the CDR3. The V gene's germline CDR1 is MNHEY and CDR2 SVGEGT. Trimming removed 7 bases at V and 0 bases at J, with 19 bases between. This CDR3 reads CASIIDGHFNSYEQYF. CDR3 coding DNA: TGTGCCAGCATAATCGATGGACACTTCAACTCCTACGAGCAGTACTTC.

The table lists this clonotype with many counts. This chain connects TRBV12-3 or TRBV12-4 to TRBJ2-6; D gene unclear. The CDR3 totals 17 residues. Trimming removed 2 bases from V and 0 bases from J, with 11 bases in between. CDR3 sequence reads: CASSLMGRVSGANVLTF. The CDR3 DNA sequence: TGTGCCAGCAGTTTAATGGGCAGAGTCTCTGGGGCCAACGTCCTGACTTTC.

The table lists this clonotype with many counts. The chain couples TRBV15 to TRBJ1-4, with no clear D. The germline V and J ends were trimmed by 1 base and 5 bases, with 14 bases remaining between them. This CDR3 contains 16 residues. CDR1 LNHNV and CDR2 YYDKDF come from the germline V gene (reference sequence). CDR3 sequence (DNA): TGTGCCACCAGCAGAGGCCCAGCCCGAACAAATGAAAAACTGTTTTTT. It specifies CATSRGPARTNEKLFF.

Many counts were recorded for this clonotype. The V call is TRBV28, the J call TRBJ1-5; D perhaps matches TRBD1 (5 bases). Per the germline V gene, CDR1 is MDHEN and CDR2 is SYDVKM. V was cut by 4 bases and J by 8 bases, with 15 bases left in between. The CDR3 has 14 amino acids. DNA for the CDR3: TGTGCCAGCAGTTCGGAAGGGGCGCGAAAGCCCCAGCATTTT. Translating it yields CASSSEGARKPQHF.

Ten or more counts support this clonotype. The V and J genes are TRBV2 and TRBJ1-2, with 10 bases lining up with TRBD1. The CDR3 spans 16 residues. Germline values: CDR1 SNHLY, CDR2 FYNNEI. V was pared by 0 bases and J by 3 bases, with 4 bases of the junction left unmatched. The chain's CDR3 is CASSEASGQGYYGYTF. The DNA of the CDR3 is TGTGCCAGCAGTGAAGCATCGGGACAGGGGTACTATGGCTACACCTTC.

This clonotype was detected ten times or more. The chain is built from TRBV20-1 and TRBJ2-3; perhaps D is TRBD1 or TRBD2 (5 bases each). The CDR3 is 13 residues long. Per germline, CDR1 DFQATT and CDR2 SNEGSKA (reference sequence). Trimming left V 4 bases short and J 3 bases short, with 11 bases between. The CDR3 is CSATRDRTDTQYF. CDR3 nucleotide sequence: TGCAGTGCTACCCGGGACCGAACAGATACGCAGTATTTT.

This clonotype was counted only a few times. The chain is built from TRBV5-8 and TRBJ2-3; a weak D match, TRBD2 (5 bases). Trimming shortened V by 0 bases and J by 4 bases, and 12 bases separated the two germline ends. Germline CDR1 is SGHTS and CDR2 is YDEGEE. This CDR3 has 15 amino acids. The CDR3 region has the DNA TGTGCCAGCAGCTTGGGCCGAGGGAAAGCAGATACGCAGTATTTT. This sequence encodes CASSLGRGKADTQYF.